This T cell receptor beta chain was sequenced for a study of control samples from healthy donors and cancer patients. This clone has more than one count but fewer than ten. The method was immunoSEQ multiplex PCR; TCRdb's version includes in-frame clones alone and lacks a portion of them. The sample carries 170,000 or so clones, about 93% recorded once. Trimming cost V 3 bases and J 8 bases, with 11 bases left between them. Germline CDR1 is SGHKS and CDR2 is YYEKEE (reference sequence). CDR3 length: 13 amino acids. The clonotype was recovered from a man aged 18-30 years in good health. The sequencing sample was made of blood. The chain employs TRBV5-5 and TRBJ1-4; unclear D gene. This CDR3 reads CASSSSLGEKLFF. The CDR3 DNA is TGTGCCAGCAGCTCCTCTCTAGGGGAAAAACTGTTTTTT.